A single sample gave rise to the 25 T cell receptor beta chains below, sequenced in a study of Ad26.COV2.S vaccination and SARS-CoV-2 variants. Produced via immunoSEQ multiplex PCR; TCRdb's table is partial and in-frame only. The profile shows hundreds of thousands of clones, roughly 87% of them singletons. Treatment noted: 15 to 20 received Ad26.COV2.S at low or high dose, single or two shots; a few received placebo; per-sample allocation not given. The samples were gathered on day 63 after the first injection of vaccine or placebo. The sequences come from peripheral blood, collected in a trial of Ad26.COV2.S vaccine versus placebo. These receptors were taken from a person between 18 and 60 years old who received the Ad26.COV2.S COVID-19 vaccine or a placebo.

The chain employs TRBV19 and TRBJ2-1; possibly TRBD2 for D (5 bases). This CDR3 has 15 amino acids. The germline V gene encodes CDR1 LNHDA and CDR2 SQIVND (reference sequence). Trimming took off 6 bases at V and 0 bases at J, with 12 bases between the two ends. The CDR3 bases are TGTGCCAGTAGCAAGTCGGGGAGCTCCTACAATGAGCAGTTCTTC. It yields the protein CASSKSGSSYNEQFF.

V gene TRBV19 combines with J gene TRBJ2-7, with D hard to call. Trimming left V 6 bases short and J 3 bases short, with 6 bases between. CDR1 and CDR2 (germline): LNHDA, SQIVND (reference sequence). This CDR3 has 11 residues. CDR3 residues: CASSTVYEQYF. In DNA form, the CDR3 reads TGTGCCAGTAGCACAGTCTACGAGCAGTACTTC.

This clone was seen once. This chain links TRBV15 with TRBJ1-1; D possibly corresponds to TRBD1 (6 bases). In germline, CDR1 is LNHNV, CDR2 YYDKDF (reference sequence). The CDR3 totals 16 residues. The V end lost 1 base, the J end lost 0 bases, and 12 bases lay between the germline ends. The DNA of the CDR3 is TGTGCCACCAGCAGAGGCGAGGGGGTCATGAACACTGAAGCTTTCTTT. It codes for CATSRGEGVMNTEAFF.

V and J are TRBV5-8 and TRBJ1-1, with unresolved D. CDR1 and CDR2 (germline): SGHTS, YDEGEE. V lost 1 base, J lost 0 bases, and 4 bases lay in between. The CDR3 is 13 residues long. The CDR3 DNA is TGTGCCAGCAGCTTGTATCTGAACACTGAAGCTTTCTTT. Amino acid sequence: CASSLYLNTEAFF.

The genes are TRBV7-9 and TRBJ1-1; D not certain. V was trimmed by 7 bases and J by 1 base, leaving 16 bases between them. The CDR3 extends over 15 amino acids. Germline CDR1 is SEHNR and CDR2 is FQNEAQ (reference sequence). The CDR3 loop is CASNLGRSKNTEAFF. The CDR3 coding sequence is TGTGCCAGCAACCTAGGGCGGAGTAAGAACACTGAAGCTTTCTTT. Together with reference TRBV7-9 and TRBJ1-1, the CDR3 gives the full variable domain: DTGVSQNPRHKITKRGQNVTFRCDPISEHNRLYWYRQTLGQGPEFLTYFQNEAQLEKSRLLSDRFSAERPKGSFSTLEIQRTEQGDSAMYLCASNLGRSKNTEAFFGQGTRLTVV.

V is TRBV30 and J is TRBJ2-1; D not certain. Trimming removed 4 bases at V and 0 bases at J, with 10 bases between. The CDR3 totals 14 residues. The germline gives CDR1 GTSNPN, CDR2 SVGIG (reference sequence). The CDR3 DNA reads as TGTGCCTGGATCAGGACGCGCTCCTACAATGAGCAGTTCTTC. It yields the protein CAWIRTRSYNEQFF.

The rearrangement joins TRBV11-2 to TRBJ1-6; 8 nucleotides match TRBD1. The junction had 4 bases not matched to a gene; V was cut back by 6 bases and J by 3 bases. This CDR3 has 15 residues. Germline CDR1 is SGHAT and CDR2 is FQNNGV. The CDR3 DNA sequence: TGTGCCAGCAGGAAAGGACAGGGCTATAATTCACCCCTCCACTTT. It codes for CASRKGQGYNSPLHF.

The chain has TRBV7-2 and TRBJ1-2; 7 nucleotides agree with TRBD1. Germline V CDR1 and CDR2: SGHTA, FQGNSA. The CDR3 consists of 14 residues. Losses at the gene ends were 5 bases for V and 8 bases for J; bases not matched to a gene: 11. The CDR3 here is CASSRGGGAQGYTF. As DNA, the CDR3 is TGTGCCAGCAGCCGGGGAGGGGGCGCGCAGGGCTACACCTTC.

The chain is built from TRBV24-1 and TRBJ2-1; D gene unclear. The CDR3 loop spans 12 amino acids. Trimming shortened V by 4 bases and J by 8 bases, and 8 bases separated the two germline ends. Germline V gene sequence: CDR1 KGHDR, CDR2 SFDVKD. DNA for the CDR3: TGTGCCACCAGTGACCCTGGGCATGAGCAGTTCTTC. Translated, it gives CATSDPGHEQFF.

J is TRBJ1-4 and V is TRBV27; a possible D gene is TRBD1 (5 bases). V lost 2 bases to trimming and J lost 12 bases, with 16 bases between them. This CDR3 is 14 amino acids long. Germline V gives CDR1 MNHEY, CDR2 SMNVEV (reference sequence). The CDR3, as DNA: TGTGCCAGCAGTTTAAGCCCGCAGGGTGGGGAACTGTTTTTT. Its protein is CASSLSPQGGELFF.

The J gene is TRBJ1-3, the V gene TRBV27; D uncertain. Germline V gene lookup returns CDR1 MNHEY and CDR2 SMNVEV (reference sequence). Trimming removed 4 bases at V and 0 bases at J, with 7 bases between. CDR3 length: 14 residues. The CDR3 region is CASSSSNSGNTIYF. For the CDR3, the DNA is TGTGCCAGCAGTTCCTCGAACTCTGGAAACACCATATATTTT.

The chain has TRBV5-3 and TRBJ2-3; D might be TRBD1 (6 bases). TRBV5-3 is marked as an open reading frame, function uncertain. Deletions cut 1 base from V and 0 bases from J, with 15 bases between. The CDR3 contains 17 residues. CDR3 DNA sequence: TGTGCCAGAAGCTTGTTTAGGACAGCGCCTAGCACAGATACGCAGTATTTT. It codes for CARSLFRTAPSTDTQYF.

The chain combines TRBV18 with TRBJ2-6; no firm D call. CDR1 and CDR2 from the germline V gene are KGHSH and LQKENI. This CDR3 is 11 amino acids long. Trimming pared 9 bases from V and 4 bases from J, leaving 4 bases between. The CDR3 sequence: CASTGANVLTF. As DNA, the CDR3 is TGTGCCAGTACCGGGGCCAACGTCCTGACTTTC. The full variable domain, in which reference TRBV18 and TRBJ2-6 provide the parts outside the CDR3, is NAGVMQNPRHLVRRRGQEARLRCSPMKGHSHVYWYRQLPEEGLKFMVYLQKENIIDESGMPKERFSAEFPKEGPSILRIQQVVRGDSAAYFCASTGANVLTFGAGSRLTVL.

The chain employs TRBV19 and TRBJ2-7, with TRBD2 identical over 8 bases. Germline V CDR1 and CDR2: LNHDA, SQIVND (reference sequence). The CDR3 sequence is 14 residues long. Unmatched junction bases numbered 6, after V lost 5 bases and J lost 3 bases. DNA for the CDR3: TGTGCCAGTAGTTGGGCTAGCGGGTTCTACGAGCAGTACTTC. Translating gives CASSWASGFYEQYF.

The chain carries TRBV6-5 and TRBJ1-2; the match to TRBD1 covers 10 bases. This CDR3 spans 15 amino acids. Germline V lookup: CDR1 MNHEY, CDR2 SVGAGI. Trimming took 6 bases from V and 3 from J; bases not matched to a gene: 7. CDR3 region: CASRPGQGFDYGYTF. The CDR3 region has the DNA TGTGCCAGCAGACCGGGACAGGGGTTTGACTATGGCTACACCTTC.

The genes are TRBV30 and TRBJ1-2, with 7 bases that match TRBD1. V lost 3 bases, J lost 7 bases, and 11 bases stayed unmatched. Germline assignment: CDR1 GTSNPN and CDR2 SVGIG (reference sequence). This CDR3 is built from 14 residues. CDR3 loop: CAWSVTQGEGGYTF. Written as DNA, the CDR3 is TGTGCCTGGAGCGTCACTCAGGGGGAGGGTGGCTACACCTTC.

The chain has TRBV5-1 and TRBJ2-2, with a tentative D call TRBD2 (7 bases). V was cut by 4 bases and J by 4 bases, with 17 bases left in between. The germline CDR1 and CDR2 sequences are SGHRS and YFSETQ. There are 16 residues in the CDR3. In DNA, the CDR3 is TGCGCCAGCAGCACCCTGGCGGGGGCCAGCACCGGGGAGCTGTTTTTT. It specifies CASSTLAGASTGELFF.

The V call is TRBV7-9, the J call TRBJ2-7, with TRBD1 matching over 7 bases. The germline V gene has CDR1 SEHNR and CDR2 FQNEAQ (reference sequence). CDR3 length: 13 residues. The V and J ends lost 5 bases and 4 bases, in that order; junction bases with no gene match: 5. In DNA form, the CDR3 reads TGTGCCAGCAGCCGACAGGGCCCGTACGAGCAGTACTTC. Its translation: CASSRQGPYEQYF. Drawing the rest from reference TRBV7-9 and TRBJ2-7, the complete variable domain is DTGVSQNPRHKITKRGQNVTFRCDPISEHNRLYWYRQTLGQGPEFLTYFQNEAQLEKSRLLSDRFSAERPKGSFSTLEIQRTEQGDSAMYLCASSRQGPYEQYFGPGTRLTVT.

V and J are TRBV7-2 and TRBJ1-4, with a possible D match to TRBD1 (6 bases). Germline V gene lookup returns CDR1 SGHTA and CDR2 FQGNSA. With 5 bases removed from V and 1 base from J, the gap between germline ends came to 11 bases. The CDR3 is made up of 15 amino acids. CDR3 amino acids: CASSVRGGTNEKLFF. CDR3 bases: TGTGCCAGCAGCGTGAGGGGGGGAACTAATGAAAAACTGTTTTTT. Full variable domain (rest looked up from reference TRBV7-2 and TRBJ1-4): GAGVSQSPSNKVTEKGKDVELRCDPISGHTALYWYRQSLGQGLEFLIYFQGNSAPDKSGLPSDRFSAERTGGSVSTLTIQRTQQEDSAVYLCASSVRGGTNEKLFFGSGTQLSVL.

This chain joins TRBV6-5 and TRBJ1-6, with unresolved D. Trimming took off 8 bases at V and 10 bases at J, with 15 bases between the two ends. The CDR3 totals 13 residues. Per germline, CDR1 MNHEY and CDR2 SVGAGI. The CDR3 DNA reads TGTGCCAGCTCCAGGTTTGAAGACTCACCCCTCCACTTT. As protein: CASSRFEDSPLHF.

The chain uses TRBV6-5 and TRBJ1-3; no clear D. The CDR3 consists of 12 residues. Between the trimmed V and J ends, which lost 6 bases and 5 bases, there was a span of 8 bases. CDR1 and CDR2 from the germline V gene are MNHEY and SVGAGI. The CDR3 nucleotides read TGTGCCAGCAGAATGAACAGAAACACCATATATTTT. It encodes CASRMNRNTIYF.

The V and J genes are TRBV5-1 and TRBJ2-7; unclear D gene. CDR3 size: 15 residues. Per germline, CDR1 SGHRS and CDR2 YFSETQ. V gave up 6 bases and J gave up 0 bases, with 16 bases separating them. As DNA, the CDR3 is TGCGCCAGCACCATATTCTCGGACGCCTCCTACGAGCAGTACTTC. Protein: CASTIFSDASYEQYF.

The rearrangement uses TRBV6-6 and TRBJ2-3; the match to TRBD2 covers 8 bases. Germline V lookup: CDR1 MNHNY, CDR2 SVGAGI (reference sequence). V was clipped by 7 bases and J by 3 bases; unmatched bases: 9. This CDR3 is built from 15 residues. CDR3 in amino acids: CASTPGGDQTDTQYF. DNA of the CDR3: TGTGCCAGCACCCCCGGGGGGGATCAAACAGATACGCAGTATTTT.

In DNA, the CDR3 is TGTGCCAGCAGCTTAGCCGGGACAGGCTCCTACGAGCAGTACTTC. Translation: CASSLAGTGSYEQYF. The V call is TRBV7-2, the J call TRBJ2-7; 8 positions agree with TRBD1. The V gene's germline CDR1 is SGHTA and CDR2 FQGNSA. The CDR3 extends over 15 amino acids. The J segment lost 0 bases and the V segment lost 0 bases, leaving 1 base of the junction unmatched.

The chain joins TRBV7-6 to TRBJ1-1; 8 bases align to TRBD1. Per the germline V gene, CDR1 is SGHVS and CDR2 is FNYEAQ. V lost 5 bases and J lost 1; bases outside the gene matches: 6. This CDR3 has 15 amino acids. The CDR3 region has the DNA TGTGCCAGCAGCAAACCGGACAGGGCGAACACTGAAGCTTTCTTT. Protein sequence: CASSKPDRANTEAFF.